This TCR beta chain was recorded in a study of PD-1 blockade in classical Hodgkin lymphoma (dated by TCRdb to the early 2020s). With regard to the full study: Nivolumab dosing was 3 mg/kg intravenously every 2 weeks, continuing until either disease progression or unacceptable toxicity. A peripheral blood immune signature of response to PD-1 blockade in classical Hodgkin lymphoma was defined using TCR beta sequencing and CyTOF. Overall study outcomes, separate from this receptor: Baseline TCR diversity was reported to be lower in newly diagnosed patients than in healthy donors, and even lower in relapsed/refractory patients. Diversity was lower in patients who began nivolumab less than 1 year after ASCT, so these patients were left out of later analyses to avoid confounding by immune reconstitution. A significant rise by C4D1 was seen in CD4+ but not CD8+ TCR diversity (p=0.0027 vs p=0.16), with the rise being most apparent in complete responders (p=0.02). Trial patients achieving complete response had baseline diversity similar to newly diagnosed patients, whereas partial responders and progressors had significantly lower diversity. The study was limited to a single clinical trial cohort, and causes of repertoire differences, possibly disease activity or prior therapy, remained undefined.

Relative to germline, V is 4 bases shorter and J is 6 bases shorter, with 17 bases between their ends. Reading from cysteine to phenylalanine, the CDR3 counts 15 amino acids. Only CDR3 DNA is held: 45 bases, read in frame from base 1. CDR1 SGHKS and CDR2 YYEKEE are derived from the germline V gene (reference sequence). The Qiagen DNeasy kit was used to extract genomic DNA both from unsorted PBMCs and from the negatively selected CD4+ and CD8+ fractions. TCR beta CDR3 regions were subjected to amplification by immunoSEQ multiplex PCR with primers that anneal to V and J segments. A synthetic immune receptor repertoire was used to minimize amplification bias, and any residual bias was removed computationally once sequencing was done. Concerning the study's data processing: Repertoire diversity was quantified as the Shannon entropy index using custom Python scripts. Unsorted, CD4+ and CD8+ repertoires were examined separately, except in combined analyses, for which CD4+ and CD8+ sequences were merged in silico. Clonal expansion was defined as at least a 2-fold frequency increase after treatment relative to C1D1, with a pseudocount of 0.5 for undetected baseline clones. Singleton clones were defined as clones with 0 or 1 copy at C1D1, and non-singleton clones were defined as clones with 2 or more copies. Clones expanded in unsorted samples were assigned a CD4+, CD8+ or unknown annotation through matching of protein sequences in sorted samples from the same patient. Wilcoxon tests on paired samples were used to test diversity changes from C1D1 to C4D1. The immuneACCESS repertoire file appears here via TCRdb, limited to in-frame rearrangements. These files lack a portion of the clones; in checked studies, under half of the deficit traces to unresolved V genes, and the cause of the others is not known. V and J calls and clone size are given by that table; D and trimming were obtained from the DNA. In all, the sample holds approximately 6,600 clones, and around 50% of those were seen once. Jointly, the top ten make up 13% to 15% of the sample.

The time point label on this specimen signifies: cycle 1 day 1 (C1D1), immediately before nivolumab initiation. Relapse after autologous stem cell transplantation had occurred in all trial patients, and cohorts A, B and C were distinguished by prior brentuximab vedotin exposure. CD8+ T cells were purified from thawed PBMCs by magnetic negative selection with a Miltenyi CD8+ T cell isolation kit. A total of approximately 51 patients with relapsed/refractory classical Hodgkin lymphoma made up the trial cohort, and each patient's best overall response was complete response, partial response or progressive disease. Single-agent nivolumab was administered to trial patients in the multi-cohort phase II CheckMate 205 trial. Best overall response was determined by an independent review committee according to the 2007 International Working Group response criteria. Trial PBMCs were obtained immediately prior to nivolumab initiation (C1D1) and on therapy at cycle 2 day 1 and cycle 4 day 1. Peripheral blood was collected in 8 mL Vacutainer Cell Preparation Tubes, from which PBMCs were isolated by centrifugation and then cryopreserved. Purified CD4+ and CD8+ fractions were generated only in cases for which an additional PBMC sample was available. Magnetically labelled cells were removed on LS columns in a quadroMACS separator, and the flow-through was retained as the purified fraction.

In this sample, this clone turned up a few times. Its antigen is unknown. Nothing much larger sits one base from this clone, and base qualities are not available. Material: CD8+ T cells from blood, obtained at baseline. This receptor was obtained from a human donor with classical Hodgkin lymphoma. Recombination joined TRBV5-5 with TRBJ2-1; the D element might be TRBD1 or TRBD2, as each aligns at 5 bases. The sequenced DNA: TGTGCCAGCAGCCGGGACGCCCCGATGGTCAATGAGCAGTTCTTC. This is translated as CASSRDAPMVNEQFF.